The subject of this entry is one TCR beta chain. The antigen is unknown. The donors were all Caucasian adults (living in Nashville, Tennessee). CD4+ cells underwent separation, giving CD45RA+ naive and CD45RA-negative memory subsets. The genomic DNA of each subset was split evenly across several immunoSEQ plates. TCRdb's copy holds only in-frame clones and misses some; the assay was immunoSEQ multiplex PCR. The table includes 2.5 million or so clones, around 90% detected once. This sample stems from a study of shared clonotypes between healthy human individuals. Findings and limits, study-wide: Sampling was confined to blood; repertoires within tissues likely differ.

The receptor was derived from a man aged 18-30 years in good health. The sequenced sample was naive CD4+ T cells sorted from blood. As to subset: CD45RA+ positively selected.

CDR3 in amino acids: CASSLGTGRTDTQYF. Here the CDR3 DNA reads TGTGCCAGTAGTCTCGGGACCGGAAGGACAGATACGCAGTATTTT. The chain joins TRBV19 to TRBJ2-3; D is tentatively TRBD1 or TRBD2 (5 bases each). V lost 5 bases, J lost 3 bases, and 15 bases lay in between. Germline V gives CDR1 LNHDA, CDR2 SQIVND (reference sequence). The CDR3 sequence is 15 residues long.